What follows describes a single T cell receptor beta chain. Other DNA sequences from this sample encode an identical CDR3 as well. This specimen belongs to a study of shared clonotypes between healthy human individuals. Measured with immunoSEQ multiplex PCR; TCRdb has only the in-frame clones, and not every one. The sample includes about 2.3 million clones, approximately 93% of them seen just once. The germline CDR1 and CDR2 sequences are MGHRA and YSYEKL. Trimming removed 3 bases from V and 2 bases from J, with 5 bases in between. The CDR3 has 12 amino acids. The rearrangement uses TRBV4-1 and TRBJ2-7; possibly TRBD1 or TRBD2 for D (5 bases each). Input material: naive CD4+ T cells from PBMCs. Subset indicated: CD45RA+ positively selected. This receptor was identified in a man aged 18-30 years in good health. Some clones in this sample may be carry-over from other donors' samples. The DNA of the CDR3 is TGCGCCAGCAGCCAGGGGGCCTACGAGCAGTACTTC. Residues: CASSQGAYEQYF.